The clone carrying this TCR beta chain was seen repeatedly, ten times or more. The CDR3 consists of 15 residues. Germline-derived CDR1 and CDR2 are LNHNV and YYDKDF (reference sequence). Trimming cost V 0 bases and J 4 bases, with 12 bases left between them. TCRdb re-derived calls from the 5' RACE reads in MiXCR, one entry per CDR3 protein. The sample has 100,000 to 150,000 distinct CDR3 sequences, 7% seen once. This sample stems from a study of CD8 T cells in ankylosing spondylitis. This receptor was taken from a male donor with ankylosing spondylitis or in good health (not recorded which). Sequenced input: blood, either unsorted or a sorted T cell fraction (not recorded which). The chain recombines TRBV15 with TRBJ1-2; D possibly corresponds to TRBD1 (5 bases). The CDR3 bases are TGTGCCACCAGCAGAGAAGTAGCAGGGCCCTATGGCTACACCTTC. Translation: CATSREVAGPYGYTF.